These 19 T cell receptor beta chains originate from one sample sequenced in a study of blood T cell repertoires in COVID-19. The table came from immunoSEQ multiplex PCR; TCRdb's copy has only in-frame clones and leaves some out. This repertoire shows fewer than 75,000 clones, just over 85% found once; its top ten account for about 7%. The sample taken for sequencing was peripheral blood. These receptors were collected from a man aged 45-65 years with active COVID-19.

This clone was picked up a small number of times. The chain couples TRBV3-1 (or the pseudogene TRBV3-2) to TRBJ1-5; possible D gene TRBD1, 5 bases. Between the trimmed V and J ends, which lost 1 base and 11 bases, there was a span of 12 bases. The CDR3 totals 13 residues. The V gene's germline CDR1 is LGHDT and CDR2 YNNKEL (reference sequence). This CDR3 reads CASSQVRGSTQHF. DNA of the CDR3: TGTGCCAGCAGCCAAGTTAGGGGCTCAACCCAGCATTTT.

The rearrangement joins TRBV4-1 to TRBJ2-1, with D perhaps matching TRBD1 (5 bases). Germline V CDR1 and CDR2: MGHRA, YSYEKL. Trimming shortened V by 0 bases and J by 4 bases, and 10 bases separated the two germline ends. The CDR3 is made up of 15 amino acids. CDR3 sequence (DNA): TGCGCCAGCAGCCAAGAGGCTCCAGGGTACAATGAGCAGTTCTTC. Translating it yields CASSQEAPGYNEQFF.

V usage is TRBV12-5 and J usage is TRBJ1-4; 10 bases line up with TRBD1. There are 14 residues in the CDR3. The junction had 5 bases not matched to a gene; V was cut back by 5 bases and J by 8 bases. Per the germline V gene, CDR1 is LGHNT and CDR2 is FRNRAP. The CDR3 reads CASGPGQGREKLFF. CDR3 nucleotide sequence: TGTGCTAGTGGTCCGGGACAGGGGAGAGAAAAACTGTTTTTT.

This clone was seen a few times. V and J are TRBV9 and TRBJ2-5; maybe TRBD2 (5 bases). The length of the CDR3 is 15 residues. Germline V lookup: CDR1 SGDLS, CDR2 YYNGEE. V shed 0 bases and J shed 3 bases, with 12 bases lying between them. Here the CDR3 DNA reads TGTGCCAGCAGCGTAGAGGCTAGCCGGAAAGAGACCCAGTACTTC. Its translation is CASSVEASRKETQYF.

This chain links TRBV6-5 with TRBJ1-1; no reliable D call. V was clipped by 6 bases and J by 1 base, with 6 bases between them. The CDR3 is 12 residues long. The V gene's germline CDR1 is MNHEY and CDR2 SVGAGI. CDR3: CASSSENTEAFF. The CDR3 region has the DNA TGTGCCAGCAGCTCAGAGAACACTGAAGCTTTCTTT.

This chain joins TRBV5-6 and TRBJ2-5; 10 bases map to TRBD2. Germline V gene lookup returns CDR1 SGHDT and CDR2 YYEEEE. The CDR3 totals 15 residues. Germline trimming cut 0 bases from V and 6 bases from J; bases unmatched to any gene: 5. CDR3 in amino acids: CASSLGLAGVKTQYF. The CDR3 region has the DNA TGTGCCAGCAGCTTGGGGCTAGCGGGGGTAAAGACCCAGTACTTC.

J is TRBJ2-7 and V is TRBV6-6; maybe TRBD1 (6 bases). CDR3 length: 14 residues. Germline assignment: CDR1 MNHNY and CDR2 SVGAGI (reference sequence). V dropped 2 bases and J dropped 1 base, with 9 bases sitting between them. The CDR3 here is CASSYPGQSYEQYF. CDR3 DNA: TGTGCCAGCAGTTACCCCGGACAGTCCTACGAGCAGTACTTC.

The chain carries TRBV5-1 and TRBJ1-1; the match to TRBD1 covers 9 bases. The CDR3 runs 14 residues. With V trimmed by 2 bases and J by 5 bases, 4 bases remained unmatched. Germline loops: CDR1 SGHRS, CDR2 YFSETQ. CDR3 in amino acids: CASSLGTGKTEAFF. CDR3 DNA: TGCGCCAGCAGCTTAGGGACAGGGAAAACTGAAGCTTTCTTT. Combining the CDR3 with reference TRBV5-1 and TRBJ1-1 gives the whole variable domain KAGVTQTPRYLIKTRGQQVTLSCSPISGHRSVSWYQQTPGQGLQFLFEYFSETQRNKGNFPGRFSGRQFSNSRSEMNVSTLELGDSALYLCASSLGTGKTEAFFGQGTRLTVV.

The chain joins TRBV5-1 to TRBJ1-2, with TRBD1 matching over 7 bases. The germline V gene has CDR1 SGHRS and CDR2 YFSETQ. V shed 5 bases and J 7 bases; nucleotides not matched to a gene: 8. This CDR3 comprises 13 residues. The CDR3 here is CASSPEGGGGYTF. The CDR3, as DNA: TGCGCCAGCAGTCCGGAAGGGGGCGGTGGCTACACCTTC.

This clone was seen a single time. The chain has TRBV11-2 and TRBJ1-1; 8 nucleotides line up with TRBD1. Per the germline V gene, CDR1 is SGHAT and CDR2 is FQNNGV. The V and J ends lost 3 bases and 3 bases, in that order; junction bases with no gene match: 9. The length of the CDR3 is 16 residues. The CDR3 reads CASSFNQGAGYTEAFF. In DNA form, the CDR3 reads TGTGCCAGCAGCTTCAATCAGGGGGCTGGTTACACTGAAGCTTTCTTT.

The V call is TRBV19, the J call TRBJ2-3; TRBD2 aligns across 14 bases. This CDR3 spans 17 amino acids. J gave up 0 bases and V 7 bases, and 6 bases lay outside the gene matches. Germline CDR1 LNHDA, CDR2 SQIVND (reference sequence). DNA for the CDR3: TGTGCCAGTACTTCCGGGACTAGCGGGAGAAGCACAGATACGCAGTATTTT. This encodes CASTSGTSGRSTDTQYF.

The chain uses TRBV4-1 and TRBJ2-7, with TRBD1 matching over 10 bases. The germline V gene encodes CDR1 MGHRA and CDR2 YSYEKL. V lost 5 bases and J lost 6; bases outside the gene matches: 10. The CDR3 is 15 residues long. CDR3 sequence (DNA): TGCGCCAGCAGCACAGGACAGGGGGTGTTTTTCGAGCAGTACTTC. Its translation: CASSTGQGVFFEQYF.

V is TRBV7-8 and J is TRBJ1-2; 8 nucleotides match TRBD1. The germline gives CDR1 SGHVS, CDR2 FQNEAQ. The CDR3 has 16 residues. Trimming took 2 bases from V and 3 from J; bases not matched to a gene: 8. CDR3 protein: CASSLNFGQGHYGYTF. The CDR3 nucleotides read TGTGCCAGCAGCTTAAATTTTGGACAGGGACACTATGGCTACACCTTC.

The chain recombines TRBV9 with TRBJ2-1; D not certain. The CDR3 is 12 residues long. The V and J ends lost 3 bases and 3 bases respectively, with 4 bases between them. Germline loops: CDR1 SGDLS, CDR2 YYNGEE. The CDR3 DNA reads TGTGCCAGCAGCGCAGACTACAATGAGCAGTTCTTC. The encoded protein is CASSADYNEQFF.

This chain uses TRBV7-3 with TRBJ2-3, with TRBD2 matching 10 bases. Germline CDR1 and CDR2: SGHTA and FQGTGA. The CDR3 spans 18 residues. With 0 bases clipped from V and 2 bases from J, the junction kept 8 bases outside the gene matches. The chain's CDR3 is CASSLTAVSGGITDTQYF. CDR3 sequence (DNA): TGTGCCAGCAGCTTAACAGCCGTTAGCGGGGGGATCACAGATACGCAGTATTTT. Variable domain in full (rest from reference TRBV7-3 and TRBJ2-3): GAGVSQTPSNKVTEKGKYVELRCDPISGHTALYWYRQSLGQGPEFLIYFQGTGAADDSGLPNDRFFAVRPEGSVSTLKIQRTERGDSAVYLCASSLTAVSGGITDTQYFGPGTRLTVL.

The table lists this clone with a few counts. The rearrangement links TRBV2 to TRBJ1-1, with 7 bases lining up with TRBD1. The CDR3 spans 15 residues. Germline V lookup: CDR1 SNHLY, CDR2 FYNNEI. J lost 3 bases, V lost 4 bases, and 8 bases had no gene match. CDR3: CASSVIPTGHTEAFF. DNA for the CDR3: TGTGCCAGCAGTGTTATTCCGACAGGGCACACTGAAGCTTTCTTT. Full variable domain (rest looked up from reference TRBV2 and TRBJ1-1): EPEVTQTPSHQVTQMGQEVILRCVPISNHLYFYWYRQILGQKVEFLVSFYNNEISEKSEIFDDQFSVERPDGSNFTLKIRSTKLEDSAMYFCASSVIPTGHTEAFFGQGTRLTVV.

The chain is built from TRBV11-2 and TRBJ1-3, with a weak D call TRBD1 (5 bases). Germline CDR1 is SGHAT and CDR2 is FQNNGV. V lost 8 bases to trimming and J lost 2 bases, with 7 bases between them. The CDR3 runs to 12 residues. CDR3 in DNA: TGTGCCAGCGCCAGGGCTGGAAACACCATATATTTT. It codes for CASARAGNTIYF.

The J gene is TRBJ1-5, the V gene TRBV7-2; the D is unclear. Germline V lookup: CDR1 SGHTA, CDR2 FQGNSA. Between the trimmed V and J ends, which lost 3 bases and 0 bases, there was a span of 12 bases. This CDR3 spans 16 amino acids. The CDR3 protein is CASSLGSLYSNQPQHF. The CDR3 nucleotides are TGTGCCAGCAGCTTGGGCAGTTTGTATAGCAATCAGCCCCAGCATTTT.

In this sample, this clone turned up once. The V gene is TRBV5-1, the J gene TRBJ1-2, with D hard to call. The CDR3 is 12 residues long. Trimming left V 5 bases short and J 0 bases short, with 5 bases between. Germline assignment: CDR1 SGHRS and CDR2 YFSETQ. The CDR3 sequence: CASSTANYGYTF. For the CDR3, the DNA is TGCGCCAGCAGTACGGCTAACTATGGCTACACCTTC.